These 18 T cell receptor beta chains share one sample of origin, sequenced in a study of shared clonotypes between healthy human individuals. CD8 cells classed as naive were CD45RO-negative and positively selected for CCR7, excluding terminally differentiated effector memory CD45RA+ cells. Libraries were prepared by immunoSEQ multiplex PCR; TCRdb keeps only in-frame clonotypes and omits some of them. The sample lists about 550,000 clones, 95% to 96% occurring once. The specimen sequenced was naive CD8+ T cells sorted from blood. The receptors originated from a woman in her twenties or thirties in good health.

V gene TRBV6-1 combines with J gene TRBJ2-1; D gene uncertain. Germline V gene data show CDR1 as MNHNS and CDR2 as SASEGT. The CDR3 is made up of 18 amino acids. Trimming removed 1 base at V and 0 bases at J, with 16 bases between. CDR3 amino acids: CASSEGRLRKSSYNEQFF. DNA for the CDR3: TGTGCCAGCAGTGAAGGCAGGTTGCGCAAAAGCTCCTACAATGAGCAGTTCTTC.

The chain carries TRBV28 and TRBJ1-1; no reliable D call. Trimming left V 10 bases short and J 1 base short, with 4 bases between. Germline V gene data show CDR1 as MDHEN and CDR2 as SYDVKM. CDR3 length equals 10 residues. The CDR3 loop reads CATENTEAFF. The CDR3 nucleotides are TGTGCCACCGAGAACACTGAAGCTTTCTTT.

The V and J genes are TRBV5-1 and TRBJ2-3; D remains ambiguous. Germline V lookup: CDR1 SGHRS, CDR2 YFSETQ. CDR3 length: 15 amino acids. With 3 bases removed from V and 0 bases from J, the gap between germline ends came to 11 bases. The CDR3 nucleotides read TGCGCCAGCAGCTCCTGGGCCCCGAGCACAGATACGCAGTATTTT. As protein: CASSSWAPSTDTQYF.

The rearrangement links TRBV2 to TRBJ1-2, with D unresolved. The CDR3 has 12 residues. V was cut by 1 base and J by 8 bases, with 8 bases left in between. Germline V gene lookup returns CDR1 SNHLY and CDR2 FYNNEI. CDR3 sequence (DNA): TGTGCCAGCAGTGAAGACCGACTCGGCTACACCTTC. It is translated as CASSEDRLGYTF.

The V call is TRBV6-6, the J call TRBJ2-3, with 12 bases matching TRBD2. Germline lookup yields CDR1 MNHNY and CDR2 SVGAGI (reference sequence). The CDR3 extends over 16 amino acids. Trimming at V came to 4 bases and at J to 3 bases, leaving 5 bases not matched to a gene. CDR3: CASSWTSGTGTDTQYF. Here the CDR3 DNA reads TGTGCCAGCAGTTGGACTAGCGGGACGGGTACAGATACGCAGTATTTT.

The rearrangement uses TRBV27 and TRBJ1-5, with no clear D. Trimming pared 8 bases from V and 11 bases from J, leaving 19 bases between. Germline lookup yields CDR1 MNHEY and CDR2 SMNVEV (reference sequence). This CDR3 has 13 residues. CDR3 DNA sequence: TGTGCCAGCCGTATGGACGGGAGGGCGGCCCAGCATTTT. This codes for CASRMDGRAAQHF.

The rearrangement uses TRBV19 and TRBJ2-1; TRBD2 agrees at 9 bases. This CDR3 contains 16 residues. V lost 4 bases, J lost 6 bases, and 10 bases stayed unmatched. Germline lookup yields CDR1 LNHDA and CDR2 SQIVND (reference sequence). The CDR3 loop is CASSTPLAGAPNEQFF. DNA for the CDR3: TGTGCCAGTAGTACCCCATTAGCGGGAGCTCCCAATGAGCAGTTCTTC.

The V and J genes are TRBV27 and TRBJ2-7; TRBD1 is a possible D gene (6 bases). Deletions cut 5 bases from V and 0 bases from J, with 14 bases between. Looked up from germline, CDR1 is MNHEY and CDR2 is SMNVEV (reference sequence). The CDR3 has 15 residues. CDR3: CASSELGADSYEQYF. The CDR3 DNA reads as TGTGCCAGCAGTGAATTGGGGGCGGACTCCTACGAGCAGTACTTC.

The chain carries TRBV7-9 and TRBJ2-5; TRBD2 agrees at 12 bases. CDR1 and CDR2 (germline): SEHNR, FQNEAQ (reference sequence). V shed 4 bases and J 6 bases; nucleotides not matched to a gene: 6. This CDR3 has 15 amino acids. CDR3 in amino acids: CASSSPTSGRQTQYF. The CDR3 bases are TGTGCCAGCAGCTCGCCGACTAGCGGGAGACAGACCCAGTACTTC.

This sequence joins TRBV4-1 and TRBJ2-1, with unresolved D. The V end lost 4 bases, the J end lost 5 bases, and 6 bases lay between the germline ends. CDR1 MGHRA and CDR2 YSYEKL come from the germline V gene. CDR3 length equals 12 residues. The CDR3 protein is CASSLVDNEQFF. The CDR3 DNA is TGCGCCAGCAGCCTGGTTGACAATGAGCAGTTCTTC.

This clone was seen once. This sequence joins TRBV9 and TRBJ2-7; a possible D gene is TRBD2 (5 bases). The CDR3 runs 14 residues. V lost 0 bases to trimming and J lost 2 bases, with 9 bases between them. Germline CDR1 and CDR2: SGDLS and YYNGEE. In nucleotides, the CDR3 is TGTGCCAGCAGCGTAGGATCGGGGACCTACGAGCAGTACTTC. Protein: CASSVGSGTYEQYF.

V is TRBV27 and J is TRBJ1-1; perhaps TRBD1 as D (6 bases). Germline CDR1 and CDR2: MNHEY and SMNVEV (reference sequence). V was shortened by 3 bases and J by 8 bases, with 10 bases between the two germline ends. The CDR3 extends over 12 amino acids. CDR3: CASSFFGGEAFF. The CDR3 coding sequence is TGTGCCAGCAGTTTCTTCGGGGGCGAAGCTTTCTTT.

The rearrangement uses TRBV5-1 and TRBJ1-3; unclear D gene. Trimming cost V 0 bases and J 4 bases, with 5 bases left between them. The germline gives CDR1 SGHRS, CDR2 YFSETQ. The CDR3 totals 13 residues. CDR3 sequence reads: CASSLAPGNTIYF. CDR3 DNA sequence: TGCGCCAGCAGCTTGGCTCCGGGAAACACCATATATTTT.

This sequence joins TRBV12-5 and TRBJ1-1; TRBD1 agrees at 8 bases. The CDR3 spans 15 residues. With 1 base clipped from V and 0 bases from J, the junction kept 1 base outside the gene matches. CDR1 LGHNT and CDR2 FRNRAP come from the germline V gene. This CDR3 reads CASGLGQGMNTEAFF. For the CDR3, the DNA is TGTGCTAGTGGTTTGGGACAGGGGATGAACACTGAAGCTTTCTTT.

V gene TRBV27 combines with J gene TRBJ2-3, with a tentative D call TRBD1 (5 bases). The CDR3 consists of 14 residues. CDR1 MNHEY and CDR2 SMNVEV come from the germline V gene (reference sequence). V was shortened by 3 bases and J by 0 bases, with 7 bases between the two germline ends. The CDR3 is CASSFQGSTDTQYF. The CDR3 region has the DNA TGTGCCAGCAGTTTTCAGGGAAGCACAGATACGCAGTATTTT.

The CDR3 reads CASSFEGTGANVLTF. The CDR3 DNA sequence: TGTGCCAGCAGTTTTGAGGGGACTGGGGCCAACGTCCTGACTTTC. The chain carries TRBV28 and TRBJ2-6; perhaps D is TRBD1 or TRBD2 (5 bases each). Germline CDR1 MDHEN, CDR2 SYDVKM. V was trimmed by 3 bases and J by 2 bases, leaving 8 bases between them. The CDR3 loop spans 15 amino acids.

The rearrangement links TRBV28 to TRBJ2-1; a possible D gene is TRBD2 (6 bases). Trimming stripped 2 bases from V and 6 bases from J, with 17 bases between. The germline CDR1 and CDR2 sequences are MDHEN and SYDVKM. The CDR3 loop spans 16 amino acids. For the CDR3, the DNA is TGTGCCAGCAGTTTAGGGTTCGCGGGGCCCGTCAATGAGCAGTTCTTC. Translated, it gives CASSLGFAGPVNEQFF.

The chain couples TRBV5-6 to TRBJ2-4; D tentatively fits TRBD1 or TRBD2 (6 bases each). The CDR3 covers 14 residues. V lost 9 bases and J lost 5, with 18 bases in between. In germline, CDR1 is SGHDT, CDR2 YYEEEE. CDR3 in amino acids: CATRGWGVQNIQYF. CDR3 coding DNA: TGTGCCACCAGGGGTTGGGGGGTCCAAAACATTCAGTACTTC.